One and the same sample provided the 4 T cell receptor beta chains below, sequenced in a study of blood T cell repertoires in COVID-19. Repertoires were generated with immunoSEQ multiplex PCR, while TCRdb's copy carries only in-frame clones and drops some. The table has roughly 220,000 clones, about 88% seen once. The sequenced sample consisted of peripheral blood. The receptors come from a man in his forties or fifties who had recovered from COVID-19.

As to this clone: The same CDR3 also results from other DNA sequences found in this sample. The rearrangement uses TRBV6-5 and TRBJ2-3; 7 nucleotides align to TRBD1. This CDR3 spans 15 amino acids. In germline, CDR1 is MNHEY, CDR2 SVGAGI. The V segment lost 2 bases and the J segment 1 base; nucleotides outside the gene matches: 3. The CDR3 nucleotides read TGTGCCAGCAGTTACGGGACAGCACGCACAGATACGCAGTATTTT. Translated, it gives CASSYGTARTDTQYF.

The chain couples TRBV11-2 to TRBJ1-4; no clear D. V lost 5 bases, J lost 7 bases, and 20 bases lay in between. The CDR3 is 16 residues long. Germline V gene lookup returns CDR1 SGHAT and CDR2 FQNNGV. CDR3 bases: TGTGCCAGCAGCGCGGATGGGCGGGGATCATTTGAAAAACTGTTTTTT. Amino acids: CASSADGRGSFEKLFF.

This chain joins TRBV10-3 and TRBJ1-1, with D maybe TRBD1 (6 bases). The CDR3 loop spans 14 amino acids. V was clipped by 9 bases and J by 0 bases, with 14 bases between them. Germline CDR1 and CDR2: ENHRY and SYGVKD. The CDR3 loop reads CAIRDTGLNTEAFF. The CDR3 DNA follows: TGTGCCATTCGGGACACCGGGCTGAACACTGAAGCTTTCTTT.

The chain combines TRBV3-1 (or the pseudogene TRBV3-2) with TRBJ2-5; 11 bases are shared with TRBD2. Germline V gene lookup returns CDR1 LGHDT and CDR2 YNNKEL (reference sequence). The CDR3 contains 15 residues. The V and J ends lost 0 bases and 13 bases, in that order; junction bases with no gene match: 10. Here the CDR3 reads CASSQDPGTSGVLYF. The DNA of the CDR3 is TGTGCCAGCAGCCAAGATCCCGGGACTAGCGGTGTTTTGTACTTC.